These T cell receptor beta chains were read from a single sample in a study of blood T cells in healthy people across ages. TCRdb re-analysed the 5' RACE reads in MiXCR, keeping a single row per CDR3 protein. The sample yields almost 800,000 distinct CDR3 sequences, roughly 50% seen once. Sequencing was carried out using blood. The source is a man under 40 in good health. The CDR3 runs from the conserved cysteine through the conserved F or W. The D gene is left open where the match is weak. A row's size may be missing; if present it is once, few, many or a size class.

CSARGPSNRTVAYEQYF,TGCAGTGCTAGGGGCCCCTCGAACAGGACGGTAGCCTACGAGCAGTACTTC,TRBJ2-7,-,TRBV20-1,-
CASSPGAGLGHNEQFF,TGTGCCAGCAGCCCCGGGGCGGGACTAGGCCACAATGAGCAGTTCTTC,TRBJ2-1,few,TRBV9,TRBD2
CSASGGNYGYTF,TGCAGTGCTAGTGGGGGGAACTATGGCTACACCTTC,TRBJ1-2,few,TRBV20-1,-
CSALTSFATNEKLFF,TGCAGTGCTCTCACCAGTTTTGCAACTAATGAAAAACTGTTTTTT,TRBJ1-4,-,TRBV20-1,-
CASSLGGQGVYEQYF,TGCGCCAGCAGCTTGGGGGGACAGGGGGTCTACGAGCAGTACTTC,TRBJ2-7,few,TRBV5-1,TRBD1
CASSPGQPPAYEQCF,TGTGCCAGCAGTCCGGGACAGCCCCCGGCCTACGAGCAGTGCTTC,TRBJ2-7,-,TRBV6-6,TRBD1
CASSPPGPARGATNEQFF,TGTGCCAGCTCACCACCGGGGCCAGCAAGGGGGGCGACGAATGAGCAGTTCTTC,TRBJ2-1,-,TRBV18,-
CASSWGHGDEAFF,TGTGCCAGCAGCTGGGGACACGGAGATGAAGCTTTCTTT,TRBJ1-1,-,TRBV7-2,-
CASSQVSGGPYNEQFF,TGCGCCAGCAGCCAAGTCAGCGGGGGGCCCTACAATGAGCAGTTCTTC,TRBJ2-1,-,TRBV4-3,TRBD2
CSARDGTAPITYEQYF,TGCAGTGCTAGAGATGGAACAGCGCCTATAACCTACGAGCAGTACTTC,TRBJ2-7,-,TRBV20-1,-
CASSTRTSVGEQFF,TGTGCCAGCAGCACCCGGACTAGCGTGGGTGAGCAGTTCTTC,TRBJ2-1,-,TRBV11-2,TRBD2
CASQRTREETQYF,TGTGCCAGCCAGCGAACTCGGGAAGAGACCCAGTACTTC,TRBJ2-5,-,TRBV18,-
CASSLDPRDKEYF,TGTGCCAGCAGCTTAGACCCCCGGGACAAGGAGTACTTC,TRBJ2-5,-,TRBV7-2,-
CSAAQDGNEKLFF,TGCAGTGCTGCTCAGGATGGGAATGAAAAACTGTTTTTT,TRBJ1-4,-,TRBV20-1,-
CASRHGLLYSYEQYF,TGTGCCAGCAGACACGGCCTCCTCTACTCCTACGAGCAGTACTTC,TRBJ2-7,-,TRBV14,-
CASRPPGSSYNEQFF,TGTGCCAGTCGCCCCCCAGGGAGCTCCTACAATGAGCAGTTCTTC,TRBJ2-1,-,TRBV13,-
CASSRTGPSYEQYF,TGTGCCAGCAGTAGGACCGGGCCTTCCTACGAGCAGTACTTC,TRBJ2-7,few,TRBV27,-
CASSLRSGRGTGELFF,TGTGCCAGCAGCTTACGGTCTGGGAGGGGCACCGGGGAGCTGTTTTTT,TRBJ2-2,-,TRBV13,TRBD2
CASSFARDYNEQFF,TGTGCCAGCAGCTTTGCAAGGGACTACAATGAGCAGTTCTTC,TRBJ2-1,-,TRBV7-2,-
CASSGAGAFQETQYF,TGCGCCAGCAGCGGAGCTGGGGCTTTCCAAGAGACCCAGTACTTC,TRBJ2-5,-,TRBV4-1,-
CASSLRGWQETQYF,TGTGCCAGCAGCCTCAGGGGATGGCAAGAGACCCAGTACTTC,TRBJ2-5,few,TRBV7-2,-
CATSRVRNTQYF,TGTGCCACCAGCAGAGTAAGAAATACGCAGTATTTT,TRBJ2-3,-,TRBV15,-
CSAREESQGLNIQYF,TGCAGTGCTAGAGAAGAGTCCCAGGGGTTAAACATTCAGTACTTC,TRBJ2-4,-,TRBV20-1,-
CSGGGAAKTQYF,TGCAGCGGGGGAGGGGCGGCGAAGACCCAGTACTTC,TRBJ2-5,-,TRBV29-1,TRBD2
CAWSVASSRGYNF,TGTGCCTGGAGTGTGGCTAGTTCAAGAGGCTATAACTTC,TRBJ1-2,-,TRBV30,-
CSAPPSGQETQYF,TGCAGTGCCCCCCCTAGCGGCCAAGAGACCCAGTACTTC,TRBJ2-5,-,TRBV20-1,TRBD2
CASSADRGAYGYTF,TGTGCCAGCAGTGCGGACAGGGGCGCCTATGGCTACACCTTC,TRBJ1-2,-,TRBV12-3/TRBV12-4,TRBD1
CASSSLQDRPDSPFNNQPQHF,TGCGCCAGCAGCTCGCTCCAGGACAGGCCGGATTCGCCCTTTAACAATCAGCCCCAGCATTTT,TRBJ1-5,-,TRBV5-1,TRBD1
CASRGTGSIETRYF,TGTGCCAGCAGGGGGACAGGGAGTATCGAGACCCGGTACTTC,TRBJ2-5,-,TRBV6-1,TRBD1
CASSLGESRRAFF,TGTGCCAGCAGCTTAGGAGAGTCCCGCCGGGCTTTCTTT,TRBJ1-1,-,TRBV7-9,-
CASSQDLVPSDTQYF,TGCGCCAGCAGCCAAGATCTGGTCCCGTCAGATACGCAGTATTTT,TRBJ2-3,few,TRBV4-3,-
CASSLYRGGGISYEQYF,TGCGCCAGCAGCTTGTATCGGGGCGGGGGGATCTCCTACGAGCAGTACTTC,TRBJ2-7,once,TRBV5-1,TRBD2
CASSLTHGREQFF,TGTGCCAGCAGCTTAACCCATGGTCGGGAGCAGTTCTTC,TRBJ2-1,-,TRBV7-3,-
CASSLAIPNTEAFF,TGTGCCAGCAGCTTAGCCATCCCGAACACTGAAGCTTTCTTT,TRBJ1-1,-,TRBV7-2,-
CSAQRLDATYEQYF,TGCAGTGCTCAGAGGCTAGACGCGACCTACGAGCAGTACTTC,TRBJ2-7,few,TRBV20-1,-
CASVLGGSGSEQYF,TGTGCCAGCGTCTTAGGCGGGAGCGGTAGCGAGCAGTACTTC,TRBJ2-7,-,TRBV28,TRBD2
CATSRFWTGLEQFF,TGTGCCACCAGCAGATTTTGGACAGGCCTTGAGCAGTTCTTC,TRBJ2-1,few,TRBV15,TRBD1
CASSQGLAGGGFRSTDTQYF,TGCGCCAGCAGCCAGGGACTAGCGGGAGGAGGATTCAGATCCACAGATACGCAGTATTTT,TRBJ2-3,-,TRBV4-3,TRBD2